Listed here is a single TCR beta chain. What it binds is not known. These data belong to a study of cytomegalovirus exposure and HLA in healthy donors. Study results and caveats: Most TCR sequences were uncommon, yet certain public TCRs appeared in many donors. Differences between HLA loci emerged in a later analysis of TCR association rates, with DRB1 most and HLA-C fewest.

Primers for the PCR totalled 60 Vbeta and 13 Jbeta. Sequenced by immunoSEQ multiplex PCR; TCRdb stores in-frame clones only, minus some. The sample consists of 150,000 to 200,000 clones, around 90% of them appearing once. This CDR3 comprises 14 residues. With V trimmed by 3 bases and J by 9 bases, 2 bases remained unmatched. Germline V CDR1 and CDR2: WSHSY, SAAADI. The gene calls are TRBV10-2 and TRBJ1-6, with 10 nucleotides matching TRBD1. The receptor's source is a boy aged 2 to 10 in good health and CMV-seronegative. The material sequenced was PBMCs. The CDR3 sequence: CASSDGTGASPLHF. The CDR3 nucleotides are TGCGCCAGCAGTGACGGGACAGGGGCTTCACCCCTCCACTTT.